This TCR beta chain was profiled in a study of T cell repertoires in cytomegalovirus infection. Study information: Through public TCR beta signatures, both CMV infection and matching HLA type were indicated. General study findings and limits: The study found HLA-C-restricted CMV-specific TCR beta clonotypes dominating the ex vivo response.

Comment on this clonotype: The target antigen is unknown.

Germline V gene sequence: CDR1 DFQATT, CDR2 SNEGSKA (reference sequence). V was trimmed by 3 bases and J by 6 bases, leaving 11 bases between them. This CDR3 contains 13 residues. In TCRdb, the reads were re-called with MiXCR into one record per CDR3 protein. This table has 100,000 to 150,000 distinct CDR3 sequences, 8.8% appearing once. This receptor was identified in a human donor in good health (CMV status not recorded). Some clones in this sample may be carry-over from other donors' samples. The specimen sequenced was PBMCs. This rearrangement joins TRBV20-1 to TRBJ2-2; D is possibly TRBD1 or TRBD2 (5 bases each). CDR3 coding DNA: TGCAGTGCTAGTAATGGGGGAGCCGGGGAGCTGTTTTTT. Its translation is CSASNGGAGELFF.